This TCR beta chain was recovered during a study of T-cell reconstitution after alpha-beta-depleted transplantation in children. This clonotype has a handful of counts. The germline V gene has CDR1 SGHNT and CDR2 YYREEE (reference sequence). Trimming left V 1 base short and J 7 bases short, with 15 bases between. This CDR3 has 15 residues. Unique molecular identifiers were incorporated into the prepared TCRbeta library. TCRdb processed the PCR reads anew with MiXCR; each CDR3 protein has one entry. Here the sample spans around 410,000 distinct CDR3 sequences, roughly a tenth being singletons. This TCR came from a human donor who donated a stem cell graft to a child with acute myeloid leukemia. V and J are TRBV5-4 and TRBJ2-1; a possible D gene is TRBD1 (6 bases). The sample was PBMCs from the stem cell graft donor, taken from the stem cell graft. CDR3 in amino acids: CASSLPPPDRNEQFF. The DNA for the CDR3 is TGTGCCAGCAGCTTGCCACCACCAGACAGGAATGAGCAGTTCTTC.